One and the same sample provided the 6 T cell receptor beta chains below, sequenced in a study of T cell responses to AZD1222 COVID-19 vaccine. The repertoire was sequenced with immunoSEQ multiplex PCR; TCRdb's copy has only in-frame clones and lacks some. The sample yields about 160,000 clones, 94% seen once. Sequencing used peripheral blood, obtained on day 0 of AZD1222 vaccination. All receptors derive from an adult in good health.

This chain links TRBV5-1 with TRBJ1-2; D unclear. This CDR3 has 15 amino acids. Trimming pared 4 bases from V and 1 base from J, leaving 14 bases between. The germline V gene has CDR1 SGHRS and CDR2 YFSETQ. The DNA for the CDR3 is TGCGCCAGCAGCCCGGACGGAGGACTTAACTATGGCTACACCTTC. Translation gives CASSPDGGLNYGYTF.

This clone has only one observation. V usage is TRBV7-3 and J usage is TRBJ2-2, with TRBD2 matching 10 bases. Germline V gene data show CDR1 as SGHTA and CDR2 as FQGTGA. After removal of 5 bases from V and 4 bases from J, the junction contained 4 bases not matched to a gene. The CDR3 has 15 residues. CDR3 protein: CASSLSGRGTGELFF. The CDR3 DNA sequence: TGTGCCAGCAGCCTCAGCGGGAGGGGCACCGGGGAGCTGTTTTTT.

In nucleotides, the CDR3 is TGTGCCAGCAGCCAGTTAAAGAGTCCGAAGTCTGGAAACACCATATATTTT. Residues: CASSQLKSPKSGNTIYF. The chain links TRBV3-1 (or the pseudogene TRBV3-2) to TRBJ1-3; D gene unclear. Germline V gene lookup returns CDR1 LGHDT and CDR2 YNNKEL (reference sequence). The CDR3 totals 17 residues. Trimming left V 3 bases short and J 1 base short, with 16 bases between.

Here the CDR3 DNA reads TGTGCCAGCAGTACCCACAGGGATGCCACAGATACGCAGTATTTT. Encoded protein: CASSTHRDATDTQYF. The rearrangement uses TRBV6-2 or TRBV6-3 and TRBJ2-3; possible D gene TRBD1, 6 bases. The CDR3 sequence is 15 residues long. The germline V gene has CDR1 MNHEY and CDR2 SVGEGT. V lost 5 bases to trimming and J lost 2 bases, with 14 bases between them.

The rearrangement uses TRBV24-1 and TRBJ2-1; TRBD1 agrees at 9 bases. The CDR3 contains 17 residues. The germline V gene has CDR1 KGHDR and CDR2 SFDVKD. The J segment lost 4 bases and the V segment lost 5 bases, leaving 11 bases of the junction unmatched. CDR3 DNA: TGTGCCACCAGTGCCGCCCGGCGGGACAGGGATTACAATGAGCAGTTCTTC. Translation gives CATSAARRDRDYNEQFF.

This sequence joins TRBV9 and TRBJ2-5, with TRBD2 matching 10 bases. The CDR3 runs 16 residues. The J segment lost 7 bases and the V segment lost 0 bases, leaving 9 bases of the junction unmatched. Germline loops: CDR1 SGDLS, CDR2 YYNGEE. Here the CDR3 DNA reads TGTGCCAGCAGCGTAGTGGCTAGCGGGGGCCGAGGGACCCAGTACTTC. Amino acid sequence: CASSVVASGGRGTQYF.